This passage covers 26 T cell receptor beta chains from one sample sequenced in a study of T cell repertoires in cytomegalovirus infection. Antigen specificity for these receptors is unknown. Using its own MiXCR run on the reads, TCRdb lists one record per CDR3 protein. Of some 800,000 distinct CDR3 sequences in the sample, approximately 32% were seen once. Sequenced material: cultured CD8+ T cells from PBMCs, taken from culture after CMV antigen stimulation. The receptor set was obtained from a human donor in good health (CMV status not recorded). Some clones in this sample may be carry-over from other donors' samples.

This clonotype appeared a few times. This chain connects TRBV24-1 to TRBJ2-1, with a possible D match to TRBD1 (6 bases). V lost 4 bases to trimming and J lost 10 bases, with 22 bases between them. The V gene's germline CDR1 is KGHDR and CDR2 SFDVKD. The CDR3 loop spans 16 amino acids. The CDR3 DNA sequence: TGTGCCACCAGTGACCTGGGGGCCCACCCCTCGGGGGAGCAGTTCTTC. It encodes CATSDLGAHPSGEQFF.

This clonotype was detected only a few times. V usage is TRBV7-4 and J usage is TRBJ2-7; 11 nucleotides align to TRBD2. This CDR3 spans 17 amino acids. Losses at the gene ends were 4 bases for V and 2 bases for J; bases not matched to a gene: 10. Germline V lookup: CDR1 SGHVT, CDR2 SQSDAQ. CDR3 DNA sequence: TGTGCCAGCAGCTCCGGGACTAGCGGAGTAAACGCCTACGAGCAGTACTTC. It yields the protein CASSSGTSGVNAYEQYF.

CDR3 sequence reads: CASRSDRANQPQHF. In DNA form, the CDR3 reads TGTGCCAGCAGATCGGACAGAGCCAATCAGCCCCAGCATTTT. The gene calls are TRBV7-9 and TRBJ1-5; D perhaps matches TRBD1 (6 bases). Trimming pared 6 bases from V and 3 bases from J, leaving 12 bases between. The germline gives CDR1 SEHNR, CDR2 FQNEAQ (reference sequence). The CDR3 has 14 amino acids. Full variable domain (remainder filled in from reference TRBV7-9 and TRBJ1-5): DTGVSQNPRHKITKRGQNVTFRCDPISEHNRLYWYRQTLGQGPEFLTYFQNEAQLEKSRLLSDRFSAERPKGSFSTLEIQRTEQGDSAMYLCASRSDRANQPQHFGDGTRLSIL.

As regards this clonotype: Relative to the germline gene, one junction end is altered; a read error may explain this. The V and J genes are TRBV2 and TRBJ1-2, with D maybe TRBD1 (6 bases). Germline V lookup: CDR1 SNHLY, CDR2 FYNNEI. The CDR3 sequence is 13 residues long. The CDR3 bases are TGTGCCAGCACTGAAATTGGGGGCCATGGCTACACCTTC. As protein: CASTEIGGHGYTF.

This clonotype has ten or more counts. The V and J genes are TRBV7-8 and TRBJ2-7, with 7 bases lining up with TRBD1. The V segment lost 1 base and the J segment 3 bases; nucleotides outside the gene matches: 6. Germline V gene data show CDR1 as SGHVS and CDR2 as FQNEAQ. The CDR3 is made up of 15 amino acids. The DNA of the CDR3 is TGTGCCAGCAGCTTAGAGTTGGGACAGAGCTACGAGCAGTACGTC. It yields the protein CASSLELGQSYEQYV.

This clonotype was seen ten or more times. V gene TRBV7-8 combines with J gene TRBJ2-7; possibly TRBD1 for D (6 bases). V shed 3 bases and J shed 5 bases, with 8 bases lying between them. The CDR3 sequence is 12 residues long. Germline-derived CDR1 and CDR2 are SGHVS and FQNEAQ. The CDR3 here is CASSLDSHEQYV. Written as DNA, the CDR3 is TGTGCCAGCAGCTTGGACAGTCACGAGCAGTACGTC.

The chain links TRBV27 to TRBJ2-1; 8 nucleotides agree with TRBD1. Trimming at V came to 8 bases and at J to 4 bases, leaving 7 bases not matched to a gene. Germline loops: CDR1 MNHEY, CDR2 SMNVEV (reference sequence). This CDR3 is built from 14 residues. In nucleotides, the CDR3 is TGTGCCAGCTGGGCGACAGGGGAATACAATGAGCAGTTCTTC. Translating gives CASWATGEYNEQFF.

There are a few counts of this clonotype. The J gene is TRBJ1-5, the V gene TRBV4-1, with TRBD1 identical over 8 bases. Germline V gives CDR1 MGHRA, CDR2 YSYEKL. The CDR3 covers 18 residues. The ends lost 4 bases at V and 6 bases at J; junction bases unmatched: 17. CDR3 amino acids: CASSPGARTGSAGQPQHF. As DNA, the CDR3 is TGCGCCAGCAGCCCCGGTGCAAGGACAGGGAGTGCTGGTCAGCCCCAGCATTTT.

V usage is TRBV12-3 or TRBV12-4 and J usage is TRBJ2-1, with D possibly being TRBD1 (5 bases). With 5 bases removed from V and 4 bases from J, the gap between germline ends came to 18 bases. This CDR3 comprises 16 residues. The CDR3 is CASSPRQLELYNEQFF. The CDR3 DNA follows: TGTGCCAGCAGTCCTAGACAGCTAGAACTATACAATGAGCAGTTCTTC.

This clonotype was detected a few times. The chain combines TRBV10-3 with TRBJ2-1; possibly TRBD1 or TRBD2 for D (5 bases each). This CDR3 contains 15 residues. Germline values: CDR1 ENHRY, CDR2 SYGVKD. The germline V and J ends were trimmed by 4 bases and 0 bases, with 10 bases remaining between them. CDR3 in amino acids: CAISGEGSSYNEQFF. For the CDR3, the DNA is TGTGCCATCAGTGGAGAGGGGAGCTCCTACAATGAGCAGTTCTTC.

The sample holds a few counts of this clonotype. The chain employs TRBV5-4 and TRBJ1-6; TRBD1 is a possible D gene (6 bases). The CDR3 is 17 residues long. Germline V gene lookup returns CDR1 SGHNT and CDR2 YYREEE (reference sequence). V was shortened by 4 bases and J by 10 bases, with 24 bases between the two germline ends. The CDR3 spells CASSRFSQGILGSPLHF. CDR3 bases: TGTGCCAGCAGCCGATTCTCACAGGGAATCCTAGGCTCACCCCTCCACTTT. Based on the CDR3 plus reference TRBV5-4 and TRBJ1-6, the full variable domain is ETGVTQSPTHLIKTRGQQVTLRCSSQSGHNTVSWYQQALGQGPQFIFQYYREEENGRGNFPPRFSGLQFPNYSSELNVNALELDDSALYLCASSRFSQGILGSPLHFGNGTRLTVT.

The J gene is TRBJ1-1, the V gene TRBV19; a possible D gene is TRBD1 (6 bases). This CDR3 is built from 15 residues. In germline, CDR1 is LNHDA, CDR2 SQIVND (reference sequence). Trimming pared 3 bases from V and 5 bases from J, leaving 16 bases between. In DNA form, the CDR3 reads TGTGCCAGTAGTATGTCAACAGGGCCGGGTACTGAAGCTTTCTTT. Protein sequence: CASSMSTGPGTEAFF.

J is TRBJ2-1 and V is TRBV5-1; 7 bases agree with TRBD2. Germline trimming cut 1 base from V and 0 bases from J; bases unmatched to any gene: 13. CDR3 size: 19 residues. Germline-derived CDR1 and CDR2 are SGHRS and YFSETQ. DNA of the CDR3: TGCGCCAGCAGCTTGTTCCCCAGTGGAGCGGGGAGCTCCTACAATGAGCAGTTCTTC. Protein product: CASSLFPSGAGSSYNEQFF. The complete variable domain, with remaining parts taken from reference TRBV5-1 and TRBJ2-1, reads KAGVTQTPRYLIKTRGQQVTLSCSPISGHRSVSWYQQTPGQGLQFLFEYFSETQRNKGNFPGRFSGRQFSNSRSEMNVSTLELGDSALYLCASSLFPSGAGSSYNEQFFGPGTRLTVL.

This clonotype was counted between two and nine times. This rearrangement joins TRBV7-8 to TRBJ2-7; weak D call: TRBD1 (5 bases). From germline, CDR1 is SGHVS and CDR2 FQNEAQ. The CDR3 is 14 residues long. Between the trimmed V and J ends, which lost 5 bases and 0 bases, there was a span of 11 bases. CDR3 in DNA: TGTGCCAGCAGCCAACGACAGAGCTCCTACGAGCAGTACGTC. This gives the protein CASSQRQSSYEQYV.

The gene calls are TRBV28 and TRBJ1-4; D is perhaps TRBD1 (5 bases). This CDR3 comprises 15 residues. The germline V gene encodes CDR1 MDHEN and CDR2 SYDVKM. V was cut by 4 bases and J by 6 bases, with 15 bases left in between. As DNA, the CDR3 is TGTGCCAGCAGTTCCCGACGGGACCAAGATGAAAAACTGTTTTTT. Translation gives CASSSRRDQDEKLFF.

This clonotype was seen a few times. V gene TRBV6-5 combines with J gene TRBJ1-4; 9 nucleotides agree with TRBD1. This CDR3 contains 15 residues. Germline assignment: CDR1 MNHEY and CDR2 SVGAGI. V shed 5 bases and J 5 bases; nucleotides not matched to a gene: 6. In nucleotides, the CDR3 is TGTGCCAGCAGTCACCCCGGGACAGGGAATGAAAAACTGTTTTTT. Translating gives CASSHPGTGNEKLFF.

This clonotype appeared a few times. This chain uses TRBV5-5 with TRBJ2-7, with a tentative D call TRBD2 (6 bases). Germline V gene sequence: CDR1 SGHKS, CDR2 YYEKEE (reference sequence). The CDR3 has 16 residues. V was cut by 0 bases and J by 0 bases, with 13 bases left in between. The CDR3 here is CASSLEWGGTSYEQYV. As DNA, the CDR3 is TGTGCCAGCAGCTTGGAGTGGGGCGGGACCTCCTACGAGCAGTACGTC.

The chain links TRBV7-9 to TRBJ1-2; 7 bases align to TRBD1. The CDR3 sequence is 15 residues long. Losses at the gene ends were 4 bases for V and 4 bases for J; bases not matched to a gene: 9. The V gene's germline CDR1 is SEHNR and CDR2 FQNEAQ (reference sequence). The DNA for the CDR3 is TGTGCCAGCAGCTGGGTTCGACAGGGTGGCTATGGCTACACCTTC. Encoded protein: CASSWVRQGGYGYTF.

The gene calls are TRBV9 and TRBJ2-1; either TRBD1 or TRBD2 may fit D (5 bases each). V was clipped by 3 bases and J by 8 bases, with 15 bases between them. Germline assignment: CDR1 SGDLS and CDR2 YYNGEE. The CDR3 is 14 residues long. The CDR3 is CASSAEGGADEQFF. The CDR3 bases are TGTGCCAGCAGCGCTGAGGGTGGGGCGGATGAGCAGTTCTTC.

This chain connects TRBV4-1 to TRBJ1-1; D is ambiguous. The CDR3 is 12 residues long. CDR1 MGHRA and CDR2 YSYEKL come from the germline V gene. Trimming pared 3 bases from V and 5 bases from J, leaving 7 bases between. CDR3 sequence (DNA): TGCGCCAGCAGCCAGGAGAAGACTGAAGCTTTCTTT. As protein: CASSQEKTEAFF.

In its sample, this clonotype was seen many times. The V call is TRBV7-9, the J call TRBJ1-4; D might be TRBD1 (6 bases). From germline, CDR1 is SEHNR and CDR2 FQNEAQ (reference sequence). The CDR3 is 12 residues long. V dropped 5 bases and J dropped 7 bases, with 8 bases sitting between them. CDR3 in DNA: TGTGCCAGCAGCCCGGACAGTGAAAAACTGTTTTTT. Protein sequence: CASSPDSEKLFF.

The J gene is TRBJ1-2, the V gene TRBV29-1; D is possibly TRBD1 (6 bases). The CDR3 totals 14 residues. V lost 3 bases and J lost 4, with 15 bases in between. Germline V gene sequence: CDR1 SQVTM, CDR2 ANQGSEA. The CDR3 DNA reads TGCAGCGTTGAGAATCCAGGGGCGGGCTATGGCTACACCTTC. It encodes CSVENPGAGYGYTF.

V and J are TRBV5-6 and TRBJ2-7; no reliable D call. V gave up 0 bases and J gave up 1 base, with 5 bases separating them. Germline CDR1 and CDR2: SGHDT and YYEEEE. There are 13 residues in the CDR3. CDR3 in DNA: TGTGCCAGCAGCTTGGACCAGTCCTACGAGCAGTACGTC. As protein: CASSLDQSYEQYV.

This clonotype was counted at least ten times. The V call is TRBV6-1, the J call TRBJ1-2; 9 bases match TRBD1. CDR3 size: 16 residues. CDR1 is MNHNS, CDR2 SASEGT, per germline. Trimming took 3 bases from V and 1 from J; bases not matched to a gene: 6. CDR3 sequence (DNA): TGTGCCAGCAGTGAGGGACAGGGCTACATTAACTATGGCTACACCTTC. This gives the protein CASSEGQGYINYGYTF.

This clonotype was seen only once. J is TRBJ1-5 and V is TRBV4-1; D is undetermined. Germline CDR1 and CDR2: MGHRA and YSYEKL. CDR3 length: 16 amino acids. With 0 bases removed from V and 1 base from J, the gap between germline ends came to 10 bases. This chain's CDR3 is CASSQDPLGSNQPQHF. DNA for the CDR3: TGCGCCAGCAGCCAAGATCCCCTGGGGAGCAATCAGCCCCAGCATTTT.

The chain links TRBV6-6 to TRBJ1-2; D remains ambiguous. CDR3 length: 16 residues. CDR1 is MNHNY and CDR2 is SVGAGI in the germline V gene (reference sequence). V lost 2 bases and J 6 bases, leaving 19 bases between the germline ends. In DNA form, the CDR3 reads TGTGCCAGCAGTTACCTCCTTAGCCCCGGACCCGATGGCTACACCTTC. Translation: CASSYLLSPGPDGYTF.